This passage covers 10 T cell receptor beta chains from one sample sequenced in a study of T cells in Graves' hyperthyroidism and ophthalmopathy. Amplified regions were TCR beta CDR3 sequences from RNA transcripts. Carried out on the TCR CDR3, a first-round RT-PCR used the HTBI primer set. Each CDR3 protein is one row after TCRdb ran MiXCR on the multiplex PCR reads. The table has around 390,000 distinct CDR3 sequences, more than 14% seen once. Sequencing was performed on blood. The receptors originated from a woman in her twenties or thirties with Graves' ophthalmopathy.

This clonotype has a count of ten or more. CDR3 in amino acids: CSVVPVTSINYGYTF. CDR3 bases: TGCAGCGTTGTCCCCGTGACATCCATTAACTATGGCTACACCTTC. The rearrangement links TRBV29-1 to TRBJ1-2; D ambiguous. Trimming shortened V by 4 bases and J by 1 base, and 16 bases separated the two germline ends. The CDR3 contains 15 residues. Germline values: CDR1 SQVTM, CDR2 ANQGSEA.

At least ten counts were recorded for this clonotype. The chain has TRBV5-5 and TRBJ2-5; D unclear. CDR1 and CDR2 from the germline V gene are SGHKS and YYEKEE (reference sequence). The V end was cut by 6 bases, the J end by 6 bases, with 9 bases between. The CDR3 spans 11 residues. CDR3 residues: CASTFRKTQYF. CDR3 sequence (DNA): TGTGCCAGCACCTTCAGGAAGACCCAGTACTTC.

V and J are TRBV12-3 or TRBV12-4 and TRBJ2-3; tentatively, D is TRBD2 (6 bases). The germline V and J ends were trimmed by 2 bases and 4 bases, with 10 bases remaining between them. The CDR3 covers 14 residues. DNA of the CDR3: TGTGCCAGCAGTTTAAGGCGGGGCCCAGATACGCAGTATTTT. Translating it yields CASSLRRGPDTQYF.

CDR3 DNA sequence: TGTGCCAGCAGTGGCCCACGGACAGGAATCGCCGGGGAGCTGTTTTTT. It codes for CASSGPRTGIAGELFF. V is TRBV2 and J is TRBJ2-2; 7 bases are shared with TRBD1. The junction had 11 bases not matched to a gene; V was cut back by 4 bases and J by 6 bases. The length of the CDR3 is 16 residues. Germline V lookup: CDR1 SNHLY, CDR2 FYNNEI.

This clonotype occurred many times. The chain combines TRBV6-1 with TRBJ1-6; 8 bases map to TRBD1. V lost 5 bases and J lost 7; bases outside the gene matches: 19. The CDR3 covers 19 residues. Germline lookup yields CDR1 MNHNS and CDR2 SASEGT. The CDR3 is CASSFPQTRQGQRNSPLHF. CDR3 sequence (DNA): TGTGCCAGCAGTTTTCCCCAGACACGACAGGGGCAGAGGAATTCACCCCTCCACTTT.

This clonotype was picked up many times. The V call is TRBV6-1, the J call TRBJ2-7, with a weak D call TRBD1 (5 bases). The germline CDR1 and CDR2 sequences are MNHNS and SASEGT. Between the trimmed V and J ends, which lost 1 base and 1 base, there was a span of 8 bases. This CDR3 comprises 14 residues. The CDR3 reads CASSEGGSSYEQYF. In nucleotides, the CDR3 is TGTGCCAGCAGTGAAGGGGGCAGTTCCTACGAGCAGTACTTC.

V and J are TRBV29-1 and TRBJ2-7; no definite D call. This CDR3 contains 11 residues. V was trimmed by 4 bases and J by 3 bases, leaving 7 bases between them. From germline, CDR1 is SQVTM and CDR2 ANQGSEA. The CDR3 DNA sequence: TGCAGCGTTGGAACAGACTACGAGCAGTACTTC. Amino acids: CSVGTDYEQYF.

At least ten counts were recorded for this clonotype. J is TRBJ2-3 and V is TRBV7-9; 10 bases match TRBD2. Germline trimming cut 5 bases from V and 6 bases from J; bases unmatched to any gene: 14. In germline, CDR1 is SEHNR, CDR2 FQNEAQ (reference sequence). The CDR3 covers 17 residues. CDR3 in DNA: TGTGCCAGCAGCCCAGCTGGCCTAGCGGGGGCCCGCGATACGCAGTATTTT. Translating it yields CASSPAGLAGARDTQYF.

This clonotype came up many times. The rearrangement uses TRBV24-1 and TRBJ2-7, with D perhaps assigned TRBD1 or TRBD2 (5 bases each). This CDR3 is built from 12 residues. Trimming cost V 4 bases and J 8 bases, with 11 bases left between them. Germline V lookup: CDR1 KGHDR, CDR2 SFDVKD. This CDR3 reads CATSEEGLKQYF. The CDR3, as DNA: TGTGCCACCAGTGAAGAGGGGCTCAAGCAGTACTTC.

As for this clonotype: A much larger clone sits a single nucleotide away, making a read error possible. This chain uses TRBV3-1 with TRBJ2-4, with unresolved D. Germline V lookup: CDR1 LGHDT, CDR2 YNNKEL (reference sequence). Trimming cost V 1 base and J 3 bases, with 7 bases left between them. This CDR3 comprises 14 residues. The CDR3 spells CASSQVPDKNIQYF. The CDR3 coding sequence is TGTGCCAGCAGCCAAGTCCCGGACAAAAACATTCAGTACTTC.